This T cell receptor beta chain was sequenced for a study of a mutant IDH1 vaccine in newly diagnosed glioma. Study-level information: Most patients had received both radiotherapy and temozolomide, the prior options being radiotherapy, temozolomide, or both. Findings of the study overall: Changes in the top peripheral T cell clonotypes seemingly had no bearing on pseudoprogression. Researchers report vaccine-induced immune responses in over 90% of patients.

Remarks on this clone: No antigen is known for it.

V lost 3 bases, J lost 0 bases, and 18 bases lay in between. This CDR3 contains 18 residues. Germline V CDR1 and CDR2: KGHSH, LQKENI. Measured with immunoSEQ multiplex PCR; TCRdb has only the in-frame clones, and not every one. The table includes just over 65,000 clones, over 75% detected once. Described time point: week 23, last vaccination. Vaccination used 300 ug of mutant IDH1 20-mer peptide per dose, with topical imiquimod. Sequenced here: PBMCs, sampled from a glioma patient whose treatment included an IDH1 peptide vaccine. The clonotype originates from a man between 18 and 29 years old with glioma. J is TRBJ2-1 and V is TRBV18, with D possibly matching TRBD2 (7 bases). CDR3 region: CASSPRAKGGSSYNEQFF. The CDR3 DNA reads TGTGCCAGCTCACCTCGCGCAAAGGGGGGGAGCTCCTACAATGAGCAGTTCTTC.